This TCR beta chain was sequenced in a study of blood T cells in healthy people across ages. Whole-study context: T cells yielded about one barcoded beta molecule per two cells through template switching. Study conclusions and caveats: Roughly linear declines in TCR beta diversity per million T cells occurred with age.

Together with a sample-barcoded 5' primer, a J-beta primer mix was included in a second PCR lasting roughly 6 to 12 cycles. TCRdb re-analysed the 5' RACE reads in MiXCR, keeping a single row per CDR3 protein. Of about 1.1 million distinct CDR3 sequences in the sample, 30% to 40% are singletons; the top ten hold around 13%. Of note for this clonotype: Its antigen is undetermined.

There were healthy Caucasian individuals from Russia, aged roughly 6 to 90, serving as donors. Per individual sample, total RNA of at least 6 micrograms was extracted. The CDR3 has 19 amino acids. V was pared by 1 base and J by 0 bases, with 7 bases of the junction left unmatched. Germline CDR1 is DFQATT and CDR2 is SNEGSKA (reference sequence). Specimen: blood. The receptor's source is a man younger than 30 in good health. The rearrangement joins TRBV20-1 to TRBJ2-3; 16 bases are shared with TRBD2. The CDR3: CSARVPPGLAGGSTDTQYF. In DNA, the CDR3 is TGCAGTGCTAGAGTTCCCCCGGGACTAGCGGGGGGGAGCACAGATACGCAGTATTTT.